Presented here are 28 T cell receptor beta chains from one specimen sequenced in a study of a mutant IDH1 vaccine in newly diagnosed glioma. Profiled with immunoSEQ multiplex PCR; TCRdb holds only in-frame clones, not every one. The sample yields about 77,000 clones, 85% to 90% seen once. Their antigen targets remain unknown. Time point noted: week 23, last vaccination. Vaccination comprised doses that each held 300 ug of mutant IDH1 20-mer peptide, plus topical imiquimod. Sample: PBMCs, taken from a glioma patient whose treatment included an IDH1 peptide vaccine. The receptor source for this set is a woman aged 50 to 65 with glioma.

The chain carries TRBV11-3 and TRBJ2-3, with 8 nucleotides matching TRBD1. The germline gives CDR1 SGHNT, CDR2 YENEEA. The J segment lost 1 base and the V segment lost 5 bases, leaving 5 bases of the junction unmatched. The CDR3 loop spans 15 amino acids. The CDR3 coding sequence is TGTGCCAGCAGCCCCGGGACAGGAGGCACAGATACGCAGTATTTT. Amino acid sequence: CASSPGTGGTDTQYF.

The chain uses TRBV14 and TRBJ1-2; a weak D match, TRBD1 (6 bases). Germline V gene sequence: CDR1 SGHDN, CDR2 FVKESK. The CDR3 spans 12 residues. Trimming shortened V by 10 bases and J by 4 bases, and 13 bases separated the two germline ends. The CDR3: CAKTGVTYGYTF. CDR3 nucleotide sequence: TGTGCCAAGACAGGCGTGACCTATGGCTACACCTTC.

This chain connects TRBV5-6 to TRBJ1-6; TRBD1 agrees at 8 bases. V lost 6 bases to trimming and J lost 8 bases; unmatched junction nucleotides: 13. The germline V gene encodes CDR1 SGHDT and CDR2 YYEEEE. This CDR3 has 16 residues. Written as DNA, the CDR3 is TGTGCCAGCAACAACTCGACAGGGGTGTCAGATTCACCCCTCCACTTT. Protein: CASNNSTGVSDSPLHF. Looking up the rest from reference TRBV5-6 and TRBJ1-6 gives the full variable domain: DAGVTQSPTHLIKTRGQQVTLRCSPKSGHDTVSWYQQALGQGPQFIFQYYEEEERQRGNFPDRFSGHQFPNYSSELNVNALLLGDSALYLCASNNSTGVSDSPLHFGNGTRLTVT.

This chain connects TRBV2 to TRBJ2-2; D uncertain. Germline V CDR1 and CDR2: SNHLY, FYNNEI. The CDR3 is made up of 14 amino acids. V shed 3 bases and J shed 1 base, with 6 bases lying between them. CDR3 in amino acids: CASSDTRNTGELFF. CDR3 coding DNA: TGTGCCAGCAGTGACACTCGGAACACCGGGGAGCTGTTTTTT.

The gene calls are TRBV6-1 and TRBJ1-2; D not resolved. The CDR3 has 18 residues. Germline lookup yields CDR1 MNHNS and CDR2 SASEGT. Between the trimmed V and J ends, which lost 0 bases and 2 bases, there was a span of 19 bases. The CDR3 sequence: CASSEALLQYTSNYGYTF. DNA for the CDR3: TGTGCCAGCAGTGAAGCGCTCCTCCAGTACACCTCGAACTATGGCTACACCTTC.

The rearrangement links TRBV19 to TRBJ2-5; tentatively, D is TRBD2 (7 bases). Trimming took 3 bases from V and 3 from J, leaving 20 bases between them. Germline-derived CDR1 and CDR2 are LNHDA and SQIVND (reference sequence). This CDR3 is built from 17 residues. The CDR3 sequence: CASSIRTRGGGKETQYF. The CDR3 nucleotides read TGTGCCAGTAGTATCCGGACCAGGGGCGGGGGAAAAGAGACCCAGTACTTC.

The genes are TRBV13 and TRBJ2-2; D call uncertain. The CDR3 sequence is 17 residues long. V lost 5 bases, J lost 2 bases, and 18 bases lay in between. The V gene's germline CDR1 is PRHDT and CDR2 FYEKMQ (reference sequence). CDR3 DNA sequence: TGTGCCAGCAGCCCTCGAAACTTGTGGTCAAACACCGGGGAGCTGTTTTTT. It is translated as CASSPRNLWSNTGELFF.

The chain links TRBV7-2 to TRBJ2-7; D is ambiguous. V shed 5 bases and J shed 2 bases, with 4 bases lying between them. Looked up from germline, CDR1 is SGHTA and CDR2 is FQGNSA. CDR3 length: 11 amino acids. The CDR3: CASSQPYEQYF. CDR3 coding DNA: TGTGCCAGCAGCCAGCCCTACGAGCAGTACTTC.

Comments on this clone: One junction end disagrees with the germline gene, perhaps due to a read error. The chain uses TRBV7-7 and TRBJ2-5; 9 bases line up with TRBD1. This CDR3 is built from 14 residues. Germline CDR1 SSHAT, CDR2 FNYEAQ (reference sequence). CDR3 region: CASSSDRGRETQYF. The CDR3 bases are TGTGCTAGCAGCTCGGACAGGGGTCGGGAGACCCAGTACTTC. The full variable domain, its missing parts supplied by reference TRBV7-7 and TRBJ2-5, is GAGVSQSPRYKVTKRGQDVTLRCDPISSHATLYWYQQALGQGPEFLTYFNYEAQPDKSGLPSDRFSAERPEGSISTLTIQRTEQRDSAMYRCASSSDRGRETQYFGPGTRLLVL.

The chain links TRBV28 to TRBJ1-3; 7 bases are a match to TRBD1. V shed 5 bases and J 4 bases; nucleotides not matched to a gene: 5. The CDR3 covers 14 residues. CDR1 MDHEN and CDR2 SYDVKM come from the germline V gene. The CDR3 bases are TGTGCCAGCAGTAGCGGACAGGACGGAAACACCATATATTTT. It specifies CASSSGQDGNTIYF.

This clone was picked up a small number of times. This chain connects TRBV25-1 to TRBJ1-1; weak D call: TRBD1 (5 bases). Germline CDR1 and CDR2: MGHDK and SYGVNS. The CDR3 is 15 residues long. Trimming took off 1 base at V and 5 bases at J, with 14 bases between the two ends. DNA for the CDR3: TGTGCCAGCAGTGAATGGGGGACCGCAGGGACTGAAGCTTTCTTT. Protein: CASSEWGTAGTEAFF.

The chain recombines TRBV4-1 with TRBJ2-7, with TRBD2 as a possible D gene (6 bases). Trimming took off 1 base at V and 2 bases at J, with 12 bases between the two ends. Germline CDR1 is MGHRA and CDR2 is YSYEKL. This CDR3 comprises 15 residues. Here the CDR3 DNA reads TGCGCCAGCAGCCAAGGGGCGGGACCTACCTACGAGCAGTACTTC. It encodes CASSQGAGPTYEQYF.

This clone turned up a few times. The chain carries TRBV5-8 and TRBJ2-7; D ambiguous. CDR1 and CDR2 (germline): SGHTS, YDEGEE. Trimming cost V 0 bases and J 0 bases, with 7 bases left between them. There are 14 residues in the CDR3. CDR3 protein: CASSLAKGSYEQYF. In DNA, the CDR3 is TGTGCCAGCAGCTTGGCCAAAGGCTCCTACGAGCAGTACTTC.

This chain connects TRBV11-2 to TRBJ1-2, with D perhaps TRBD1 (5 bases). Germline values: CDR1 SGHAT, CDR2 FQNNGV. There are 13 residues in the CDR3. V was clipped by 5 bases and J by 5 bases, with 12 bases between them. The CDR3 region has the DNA TGTGCCAGCAGCCAGGGAGGGATTTATGGCTACACCTTC. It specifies CASSQGGIYGYTF.

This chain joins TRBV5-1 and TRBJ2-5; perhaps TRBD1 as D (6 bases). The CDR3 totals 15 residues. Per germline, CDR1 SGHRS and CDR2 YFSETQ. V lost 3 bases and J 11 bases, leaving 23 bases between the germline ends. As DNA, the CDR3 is TGCGCCAGCAGCTCCTTGTCCCAGGGGCTGGGAGAGCAGTACTTC. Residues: CASSSLSQGLGEQYF.

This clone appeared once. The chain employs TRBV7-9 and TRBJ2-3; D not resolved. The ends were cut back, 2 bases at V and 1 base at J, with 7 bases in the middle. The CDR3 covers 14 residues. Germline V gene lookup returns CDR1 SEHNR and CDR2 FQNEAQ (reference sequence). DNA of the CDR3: TGTGCCAGCAGCTTAAGGCTGGGCACAGATACGCAGTATTTT. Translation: CASSLRLGTDTQYF.

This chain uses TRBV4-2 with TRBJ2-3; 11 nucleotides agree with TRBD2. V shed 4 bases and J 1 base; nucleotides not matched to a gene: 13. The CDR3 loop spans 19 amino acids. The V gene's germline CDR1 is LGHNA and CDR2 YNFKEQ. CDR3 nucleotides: TGTGCCAGCAGCCTCTCTTTAGCGGGAGGGCCTTTTGGCACAGATACGCAGTATTTT. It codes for CASSLSLAGGPFGTDTQYF.

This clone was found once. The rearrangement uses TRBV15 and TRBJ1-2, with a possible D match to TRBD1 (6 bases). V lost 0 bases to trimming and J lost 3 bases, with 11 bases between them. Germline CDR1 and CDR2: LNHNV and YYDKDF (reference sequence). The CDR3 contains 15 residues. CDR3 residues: CATSREPGGYYGYTF. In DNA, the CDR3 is TGTGCCACCAGCAGAGAGCCGGGGGGCTACTATGGCTACACCTTC.

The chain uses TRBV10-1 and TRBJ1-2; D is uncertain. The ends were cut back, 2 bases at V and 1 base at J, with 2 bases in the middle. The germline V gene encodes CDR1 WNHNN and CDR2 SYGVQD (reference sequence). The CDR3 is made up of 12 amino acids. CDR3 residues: CASSEHNYGYTF. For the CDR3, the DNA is TGCGCCAGCAGTGAGCATAACTATGGCTACACCTTC.

This CDR3 reads CASSQASGFYNEQFF. In DNA form, the CDR3 reads TGTGCCAGCAGCCAAGCTAGCGGGTTTTACAATGAGCAGTTCTTC. V gene TRBV14 combines with J gene TRBJ2-1; 8 bases are shared with TRBD2. From germline, CDR1 is SGHDN and CDR2 FVKESK. Trimming took 1 base from V and 4 from J; bases not matched to a gene: 3. The CDR3 is made up of 15 amino acids. The complete variable domain, with remaining parts taken from reference TRBV14 and TRBJ2-1, reads EAGVTQFPSHSVIEKGQTVTLRCDPISGHDNLYWYRRVMGKEIKFLLHFVKESKQDESGMPNNRFLAERTGGTYSTLKVQPAELEDSGVYFCASSQASGFYNEQFFGPGTRLTVL.

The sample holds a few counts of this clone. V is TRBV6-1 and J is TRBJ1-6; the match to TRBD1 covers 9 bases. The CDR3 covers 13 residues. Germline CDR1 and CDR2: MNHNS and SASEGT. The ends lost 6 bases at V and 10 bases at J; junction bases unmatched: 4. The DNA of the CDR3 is TGTGCCAGCAGAGACAGGGGGGAGTCACCCCTCCACTTT. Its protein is CASRDRGESPLHF.

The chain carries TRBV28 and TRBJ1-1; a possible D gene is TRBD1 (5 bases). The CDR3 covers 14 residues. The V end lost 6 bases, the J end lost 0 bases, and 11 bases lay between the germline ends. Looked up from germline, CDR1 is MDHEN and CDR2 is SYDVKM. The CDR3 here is CASRTGALNTEAFF. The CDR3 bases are TGTGCCAGCAGGACCGGGGCCTTGAACACTGAAGCTTTCTTT.

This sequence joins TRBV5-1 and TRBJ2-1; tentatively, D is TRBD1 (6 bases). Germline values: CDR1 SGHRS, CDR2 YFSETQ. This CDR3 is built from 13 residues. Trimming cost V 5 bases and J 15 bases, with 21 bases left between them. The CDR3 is CASSPTDRPAWFF. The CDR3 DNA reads TGCGCCAGCAGTCCGACTGACAGGCCCGCCTGGTTCTTC.

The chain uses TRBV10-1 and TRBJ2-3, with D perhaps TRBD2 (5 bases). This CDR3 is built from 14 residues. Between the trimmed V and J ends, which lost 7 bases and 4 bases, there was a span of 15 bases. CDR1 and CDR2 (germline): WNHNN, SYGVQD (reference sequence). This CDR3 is CASTPGNTPDTQYF. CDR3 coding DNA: TGCGCCAGCACGCCGGGAAACACACCAGATACGCAGTATTTT.

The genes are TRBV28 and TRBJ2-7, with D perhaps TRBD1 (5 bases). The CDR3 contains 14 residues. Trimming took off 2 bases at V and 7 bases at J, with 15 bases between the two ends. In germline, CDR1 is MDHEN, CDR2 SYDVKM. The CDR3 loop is CASSLHVQGREQYF. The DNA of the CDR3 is TGTGCCAGCAGTTTACACGTCCAGGGTCGGGAGCAGTACTTC.

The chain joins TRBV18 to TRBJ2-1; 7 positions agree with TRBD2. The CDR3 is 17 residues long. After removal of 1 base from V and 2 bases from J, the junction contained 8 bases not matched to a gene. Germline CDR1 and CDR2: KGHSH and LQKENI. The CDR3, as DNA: TGTGCCAGCTCACCACTTCCCGCGGGAGCCACCTACAATGAGCAGTTCTTC. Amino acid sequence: CASSPLPAGATYNEQFF.

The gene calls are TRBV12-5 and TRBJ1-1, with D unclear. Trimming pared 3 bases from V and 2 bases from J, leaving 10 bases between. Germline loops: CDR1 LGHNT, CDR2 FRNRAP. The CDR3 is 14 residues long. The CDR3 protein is CASGLGVINTEAFF. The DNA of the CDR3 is TGTGCTAGTGGTTTAGGAGTTATTAACACTGAAGCTTTCTTT.

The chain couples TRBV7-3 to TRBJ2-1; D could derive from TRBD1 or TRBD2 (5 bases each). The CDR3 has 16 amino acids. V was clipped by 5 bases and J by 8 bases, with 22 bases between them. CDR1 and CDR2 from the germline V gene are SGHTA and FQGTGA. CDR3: CASSVAPTGTSHEQFF. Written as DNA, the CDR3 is TGTGCCAGCAGCGTAGCCCCTACCGGGACGTCACATGAGCAGTTCTTC.